This is a list of T cell receptor beta chains from one sample in a study of cytomegalovirus exposure and HLA in healthy donors. TCRdb's copy holds only in-frame clones and misses some; the assay was immunoSEQ multiplex PCR. In the table there are approximately 160,000 clones, roughly 79% of which are singletons. Sequencing input: PBMCs. The receptor set was obtained from a man in his late teens or twenties in good health and CMV-seropositive. CDR3s leave out the opening cysteine and the closing phenylalanine or tryptophan.

V: TRBV7-9
J: TRBJ2-7
CDR3: ASSPRGGGFY

V: TRBV9
J: TRBJ2-3
CDR3: ASASDVGGPTDTQY

V: TRBV5-5
J: TRBJ2-2
CDR3: ASSLGGDTGELF

V: TRBV28
J: TRBJ2-7
CDR3: ASSNFHRAEQY

V: TRBV7-2
J: TRBJ1-2
CDR3: ASSLELAGGVIRGYT

V: TRBV19
J: TRBJ1-1
CDR3: ASSSWGPEAF

V: TRBV6-6
J: TRBJ2-3
CDR3: ASSYSFLSTDTQY

V: TRBV2
J: TRBJ1-1
CDR3: ASSPYGQGARNTEAF

V: TRBV11-1
J: TRBJ1-1
CDR3: ASSLSGALNTEAF

V: TRBV7-2
J: TRBJ2-1
CDR3: ASSPSGGDEQF